This T cell receptor (beta chain) was retrieved from a study of blood T cell repertoires in COVID-19. Participants' own reports of clinical history determined their cohort assignment. Among Cohort 3 donors, those recovered had two negative PCRs, clearance, or symptom resolution. The data were produced by immunoSEQ multiplex PCR, yet TCRdb's version contains in-frame clones alone and is incomplete. Among 250,000 or so clones listed, 70% to 85% were seen once. The CDR3 is 14 residues long. Per the germline V gene, CDR1 is SGHAT and CDR2 is FQDESV (reference sequence). V lost 1 base and J lost 1, with 7 bases in between.

The source material was PBMCs or T cells enriched from blood (not recorded which). This rearrangement joins TRBV11-1 to TRBJ1-1; D ambiguous. The clonotype originates from a man aged 60 to 75 who had recovered from COVID-19. The CDR3 nucleotides read TGTGCCAGCAGCTTAGTTGGCGGGAACACTGAAGCTTTCTTT. Protein product: CASSLVGGNTEAFF.